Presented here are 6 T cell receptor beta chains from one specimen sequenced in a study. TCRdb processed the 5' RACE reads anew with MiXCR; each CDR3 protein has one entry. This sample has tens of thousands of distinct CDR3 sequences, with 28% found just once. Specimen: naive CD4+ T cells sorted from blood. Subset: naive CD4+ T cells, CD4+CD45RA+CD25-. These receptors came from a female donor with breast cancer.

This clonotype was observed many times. CDR3 DNA: TGCGCCAGCAGCTTGAGGGGACCCCACAATGAGCAGTTCTTC. Protein product: CASSLRGPHNEQFF. This chain links TRBV5-1 with TRBJ2-1; the D call may be TRBD1 or TRBD2 (5 bases each). V was trimmed by 1 base and J by 5 bases, leaving 10 bases between them. The CDR3 consists of 14 residues. Germline CDR1 reads SGHRS; CDR2 reads YFSETQ.

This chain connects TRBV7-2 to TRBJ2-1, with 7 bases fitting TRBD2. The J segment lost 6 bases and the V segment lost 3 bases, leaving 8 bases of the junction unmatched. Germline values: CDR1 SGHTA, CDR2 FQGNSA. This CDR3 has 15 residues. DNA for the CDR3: TGTGCCAGCAGCTTGGGAGGACTAGACCCCAATGAGCAGTTCTTC. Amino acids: CASSLGGLDPNEQFF.

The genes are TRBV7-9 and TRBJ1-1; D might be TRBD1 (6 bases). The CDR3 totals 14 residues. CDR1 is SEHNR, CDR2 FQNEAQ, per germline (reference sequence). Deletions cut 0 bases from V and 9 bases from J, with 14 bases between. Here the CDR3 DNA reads TGTGCCAGCAGCTTAGCGTCAGGGCGGGACAAAGCTTTCTTT. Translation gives CASSLASGRDKAFF.

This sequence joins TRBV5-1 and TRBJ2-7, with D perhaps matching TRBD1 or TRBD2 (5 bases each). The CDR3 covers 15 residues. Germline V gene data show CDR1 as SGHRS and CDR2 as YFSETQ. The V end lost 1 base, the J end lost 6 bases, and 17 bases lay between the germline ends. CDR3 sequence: CASSLLSDRGAEQYF. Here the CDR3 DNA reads TGCGCCAGCAGCTTGTTGTCAGACAGAGGGGCCGAGCAGTACTTC.

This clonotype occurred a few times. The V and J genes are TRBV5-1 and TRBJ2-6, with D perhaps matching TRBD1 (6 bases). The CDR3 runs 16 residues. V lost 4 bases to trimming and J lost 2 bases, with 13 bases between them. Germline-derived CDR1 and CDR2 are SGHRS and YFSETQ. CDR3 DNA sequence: TGCGCCAGCAGCGGGGGCAGCGGTGCTGGGGCCAACGTCCTGACTTTC. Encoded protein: CASSGGSGAGANVLTF.

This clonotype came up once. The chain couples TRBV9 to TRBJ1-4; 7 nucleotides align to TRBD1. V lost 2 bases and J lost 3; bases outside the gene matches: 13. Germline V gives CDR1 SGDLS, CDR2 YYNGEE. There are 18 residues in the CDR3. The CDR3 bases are TGTGCCAGCAGCGTGGGTCCAGGGGGAATCGGAGCTAATGAAAAACTGTTTTTT. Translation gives CASSVGPGGIGANEKLFF.